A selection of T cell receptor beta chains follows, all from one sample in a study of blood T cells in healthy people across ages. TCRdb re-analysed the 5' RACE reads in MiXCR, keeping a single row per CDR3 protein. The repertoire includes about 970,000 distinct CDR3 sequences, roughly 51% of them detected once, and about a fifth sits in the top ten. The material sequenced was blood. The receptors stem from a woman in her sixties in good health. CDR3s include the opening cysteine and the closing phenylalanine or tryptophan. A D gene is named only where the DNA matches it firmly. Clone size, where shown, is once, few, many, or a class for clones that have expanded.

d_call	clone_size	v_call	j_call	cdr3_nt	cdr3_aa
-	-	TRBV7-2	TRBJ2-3	TGTGCAGGGAACACAGGGTGGAGCACAGATACGCAGTATTTT	CAGNTGWSTDTQYF
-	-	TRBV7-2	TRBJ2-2	TGTGCCAGCAGCCGATTTTTCACCGGGGAGCTGTTTTTT	CASSRFFTGELFF
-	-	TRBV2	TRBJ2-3	TGTGCCAGCAGTGCCCAGACATACCGCACAGATACGCAGTATTTT	CASSAQTYRTDTQYF
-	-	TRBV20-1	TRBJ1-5	TGCAGTGCTTTAAGGGCAGTGGGGTGGCCCCAGCATTTT	CSALRAVGWPQHF
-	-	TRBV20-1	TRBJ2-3	TGCAGTGGGGAGAAGACAGATACGCAGTATTTT	CSGEKTDTQYF
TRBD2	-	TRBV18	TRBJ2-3	TGTGCCAGCTCACCAGGACTAGGGAACACAGATACGCAGTATTTT	CASSPGLGNTDTQYF
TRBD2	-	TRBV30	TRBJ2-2	TGTGCCTGGAGTAGACTAGCGGGAGGGAGAACCGGGGAGCTGTTTTTT	CAWSRLAGGRTGELFF
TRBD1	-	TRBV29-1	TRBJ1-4	TGCAGCGTTGCCACAGGGGGGCGAAAGAACGTTCCTCTTGCAACTAATGAAAAACTGTTTTTT	CSVATGGRKNVPLATNEKLFF
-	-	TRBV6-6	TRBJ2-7	TGTGCCAGCAGTGTTCAGGGGGGCTCCTACGAGCAGTACTTC	CASSVQGGSYEQYF
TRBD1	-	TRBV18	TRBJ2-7	TGTGCCAGCTCACGGGACAGTTCCCACGAGCAGTACTTC	CASSRDSSHEQYF
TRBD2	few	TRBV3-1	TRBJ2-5	TGTGCCAGCAGCCAAGATGCGGGAGGTGTAAAAGAGACCCAGTACTTC	CASSQDAGGVKETQYF
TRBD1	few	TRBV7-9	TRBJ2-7	TGTGCCAGCAGCCGGGGACAGGACTCCTACGAGCAGTACTTC	CASSRGQDSYEQYF
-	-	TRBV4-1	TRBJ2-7	TGCGCCAGCAGCCAAACCCACCAGGGAGGTTACGAGCAGTACTTC	CASSQTHQGGYEQYF
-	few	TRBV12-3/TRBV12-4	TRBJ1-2	TGTGCCAGCACCCTGCGGGGCCCGGGGTATGGCTACACCTTC	CASTLRGPGYGYTF
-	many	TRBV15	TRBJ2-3	TGTGCCACCAGCAGTAGGACCGAGACAGCAGATACGCAGTATTTT	CATSSRTETADTQYF
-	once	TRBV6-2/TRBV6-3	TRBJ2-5	TGTGCCAGCAGTTACCCGCGACAGGAGCAAGAGACCCAGTACTTC	CASSYPRQEQETQYF
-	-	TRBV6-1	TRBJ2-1	TGTGCCAGCACCAGGACGTATGAGCAGTTCTTC	CASTRTYEQFF
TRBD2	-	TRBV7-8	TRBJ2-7	TGTGCCAGCAGACATAGCAACCAAGACGAGCGGGGGCACCCCTACGAGCAGTACTTC	CASRHSNQDERGHPYEQYF
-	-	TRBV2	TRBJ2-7	TGTGCCAGCAGCCTCTCTATTTACAATGAGCAGTACTTC	CASSLSIYNEQYF
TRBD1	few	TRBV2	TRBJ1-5	TGTGCCAGCGACTCCCGACAGGGATATCAGCCCCAGCATTTT	CASDSRQGYQPQHF
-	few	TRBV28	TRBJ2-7	TGTGCCAGCACCCTCTACGCCTTCACAGGAATCTACGAGCAGTACTTC	CASTLYAFTGIYEQYF
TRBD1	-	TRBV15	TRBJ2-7	TGTGCCACCAGCAGAGGAGGGACAGGGAGGCACGAGCAGTACTTC	CATSRGGTGRHEQYF
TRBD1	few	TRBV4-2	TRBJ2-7	TGTGCCAGCAGCCAAGGGACAGGGTACTACGAGCAGTACTTC	CASSQGTGYYEQYF
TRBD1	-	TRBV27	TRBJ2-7	TGTGCCAGCAGTTCGCGGACAGGGGGCGCCCCCAGGAACGAGCAGTACTTC	CASSSRTGGAPRNEQYF
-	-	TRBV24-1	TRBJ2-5	TGTGCCACCAGTGAGCCTAACCTGGGGGGTTATGTTGGTCAAGAGACCCAGTACTTC	CATSEPNLGGYVGQETQYF
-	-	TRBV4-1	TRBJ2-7	TGCGCCAGCAGCCTATCGTCCGACGCGGGTGCCTACGAGCAGTACTTC	CASSLSSDAGAYEQYF